This T cell receptor beta chain is drawn from a study of blood T cell repertoires in COVID-19. Some clones are missing from TCRdb's copy, which holds only in-frame ones; the method was immunoSEQ multiplex PCR. The table lists about 190,000 clones, approximately 78% of them singletons. Germline V gene sequence: CDR1 LGHNA, CDR2 YNFKEQ. The CDR3 is 17 residues long. Trimming at V came to 0 bases and at J to 1 base, leaving 5 bases not matched to a gene. The chain uses TRBV4-2 and TRBJ2-3; 9 positions match TRBD2. This clonotype was obtained from a woman older than 75 with active or convalescent COVID-19. Input material: peripheral blood. CDR3 nucleotide sequence: TGTGCCAGCAGCCAAGAGGGTTCTAGCGGGGGCACAGATACGCAGTATTTT. Residues: CASSQEGSSGGTDTQYF.